The present T cell receptor (beta chain) was sequenced within a study of blood T cells in healthy people across ages. At the level of the study: Every two T cells gave about one barcoded beta molecule via template switching. Findings and limits, study-wide: Observed TCR beta diversity showed a strong correlation with the percentage of naive T cells as measured by flow cytometry.

PCR was performed a second time for 7 to 11 cycles using a sample-barcoded 5' primer and a J-beta primer mix. A single record per CDR3 protein comes from TCRdb applying MiXCR to the 5' RACE reads. The sample includes 1.5 million to 2 million distinct CDR3 sequences, 35% to 50% of them seen just once. This clonotype has just a few counts. Its antigen is undetermined. Germline V gives CDR1 SGHTA, CDR2 FQGNSA. The CDR3 extends over 14 amino acids. V lost 7 bases to trimming and J lost 7 bases; unmatched junction nucleotides: 7. Sequenced: blood. The receptor was isolated from a human donor in good health. The chain carries TRBV7-2 and TRBJ2-1; TRBD1 matches at 10 bases. CDR3 sequence reads: CASNLGTGENEQFF. The CDR3 nucleotides read TGTGCCAGCAACCTTGGGACAGGGGAAAATGAGCAGTTCTTC. Full variable domain (missing parts from reference TRBV7-2 and TRBJ2-1): GAGVSQSPSNKVTEKGKDVELRCDPISGHTALYWYRQSLGQGLEFLIYFQGNSAPDKSGLPSDRFSAERTGGSVSTLTIQRTQQEDSAVYLCASNLGTGENEQFFGPGTRLTVL.